These 29 T cell receptor beta chains originate from one sample sequenced in a study of post-analysis software for immune sequencing data (dated by TCRdb to the mid-2010s). The full study reports these points: Significantly higher frequencies in patients than in controls were found for about 5 TRBV segments, including TRBV5-6, TRBV5-1 and TRBV20-1.

Their recognized antigens are unknown. Library creation used PCR. Sequencing took place on an Illumina HiSeq 2500. To reduce PCR and sequencing biases, unique molecular identifiers were incorporated into the TCR beta cDNA libraries. Through fastp at Q25 and MiXCR, TCRdb rebuilt clones from the public reads, retaining in-frame beta chains. Identical CDR3 proteins give one entry, which carries the most common genes and DNA. The sample table holds hundreds of thousands of distinct CDR3 sequences, of which around a third were seen once. The top ten hold 10% to 15% of the sample. The sequencing sample was made of blood. The receptors stem from a girl aged 10 to 17 with multiple sclerosis.

This clonotype came up a few times. The J gene is TRBJ2-3, the V gene TRBV7-9, with TRBD1 matching over 8 bases. This CDR3 region has 15 residues. Germline V lookup: CDR1 SEHNR, CDR2 FQNEAQ (reference sequence). V lost 4 bases and J lost 2; bases outside the gene matches: 5. The CDR3 spells CASSSDREATDTQYF. In nucleotides, the CDR3 is TGTGCCAGCAGCTCGGACAGGGAGGCCACAGATACGCAGTATTTT.

Only a few counts were recorded for this clonotype. The rearrangement links TRBV20-1 to TRBJ1-5; the D is unclear. V lost 1 base and J 1 base, leaving 8 bases between the germline ends. Per germline, CDR1 DFQATT and CDR2 SNEGSKA (reference sequence). The CDR3 covers 14 residues. Here the CDR3 reads CSARVHISNQPQHF. Here the CDR3 DNA reads TGCAGTGCTAGAGTACACATCAGCAATCAGCCCCAGCATTTT.

The genes are TRBV12-3 or TRBV12-4 and TRBJ1-1, with no clear D. Between the trimmed V and J ends, which lost 4 bases and 8 bases, there was a span of 8 bases. The CDR3 is 11 residues long. The CDR3: CASSYSREAFF. The CDR3 DNA is TGTGCCAGCAGTTATTCTCGCGAAGCTTTCTTT.

This chain connects TRBV7-6 to TRBJ2-1; D not resolved. The CDR3 covers 14 residues. The germline V gene has CDR1 SGHVS and CDR2 FNYEAQ. With 1 base removed from V and 4 bases from J, the gap between germline ends came to 8 bases. The CDR3 bases are TGTGCCAGCAGCTTAGGGGCAAATTACAATGAGCAGTTCTTC. It yields the protein CASSLGANYNEQFF.

CDR3 in amino acids: CASDRLAGDTDTQYF. The CDR3 DNA sequence: TGTGCTTCAGACCGACTAGCGGGGGACACAGATACGCAGTATTTT. The rearrangement uses TRBV6-1 and TRBJ2-3; 12 bases agree with TRBD2. The CDR3 has 15 residues. The germline CDR1 and CDR2 sequences are MNHNS and SASEGT.

This clonotype was seen a handful of times. The rearrangement uses TRBV4-2 and TRBJ2-3; no clear D gene. This CDR3 has 16 amino acids. V was pared by 1 base and J by 0 bases, with 11 bases between. The V gene's germline CDR1 is LGHNA and CDR2 YNFKEQ. The CDR3 loop is CASSQAGITSTDTQYF. CDR3 DNA sequence: TGTGCCAGCAGCCAAGCTGGGATCACTAGCACAGATACGCAGTATTTT.

This clonotype showed up just a few times. V gene TRBV29-1 combines with J gene TRBJ2-7; 7 bases align to TRBD2. This CDR3 contains 11 residues. The trim removed 6 bases at V and 3 bases at J, leaving 2 bases unmatched. From germline, CDR1 is SQVTM and CDR2 ANQGSEA. The CDR3 DNA reads TGCAGCGTCGGGGAGGGCTACGAGCAGTACTTC. It is translated as CSVGEGYEQYF.

A few counts support this clonotype. This chain joins TRBV5-1 and TRBJ2-3, with D perhaps TRBD1 (5 bases). The V end was cut by 5 bases, the J end by 4 bases, with 14 bases between. The CDR3 runs 14 residues. Germline-derived CDR1 and CDR2 are SGHRS and YFSETQ. This CDR3 reads CASSPDRRADTQYF. The CDR3 DNA sequence: TGCGCCAGCAGTCCCGACAGACGAGCAGATACGCAGTATTTT.

This chain links TRBV4-1 with TRBJ1-5; D might be TRBD1 (6 bases). Germline V CDR1 and CDR2: MGHRA, YSYEKL. V was cut by 0 bases and J by 3 bases, with 12 bases left in between. The CDR3 spans 16 residues. The CDR3 coding sequence is TGCGCCAGCAGCCAAGATGGGGGGGCTAACAATCAGCCCCAGCATTTT. It is translated as CASSQDGGANNQPQHF.

The rearrangement uses TRBV12-3 or TRBV12-4 and TRBJ1-2; no clear D gene. This CDR3 has 13 residues. Trimming stripped 4 bases from V and 4 bases from J, with 10 bases between. As DNA, the CDR3 is TGTGCCAGCAGTTCAACAGCCTTCTATGGCTACACCTTC. Protein sequence: CASSSTAFYGYTF.

This sequence joins TRBV20-1 and TRBJ2-1; D is unclear. Germline-derived CDR1 and CDR2 are DFQATT and SNEGSKA (reference sequence). Trimming shortened V by 0 bases and J by 15 bases, and 24 bases separated the two germline ends. This CDR3 comprises 15 residues. The CDR3 reads CSARDTPAPGREVFF. For the CDR3, the DNA is TGCAGTGCTAGAGATACCCCCGCCCCCGGACGTGAAGTGTTCTTC.

This clonotype has a handful of counts. This chain uses TRBV7-9 with TRBJ2-1; D unclear. This CDR3 spans 14 amino acids. V lost 5 bases and J 4 bases, leaving 12 bases between the germline ends. The germline V gene has CDR1 SEHNR and CDR2 FQNEAQ (reference sequence). CDR3 nucleotides: TGTGCCAGCAGCCCCCATGTCCCTTACAATGAGCAGTTCTTC. Its translation: CASSPHVPYNEQFF.

V usage is TRBV7-9 and J usage is TRBJ2-7; a weak D match, TRBD2 (6 bases). Germline V gene lookup returns CDR1 SEHNR and CDR2 FQNEAQ (reference sequence). Trimming stripped 4 bases from V and 2 bases from J, with 15 bases between. The CDR3 totals 15 residues. CDR3 in DNA: TGTGCCAGCAGCTCGGGGGACCTCTTTCCCTACGAGCAGTACTTC. Its protein is CASSSGDLFPYEQYF. Full variable domain (remainder filled in from reference TRBV7-9 and TRBJ2-7): DTGVSQNPRHKITKRGQNVTFRCDPISEHNRLYWYRQTLGQGPEFLTYFQNEAQLEKSRLLSDRFSAERPKGSFSTLEIQRTEQGDSAMYLCASSSGDLFPYEQYFGPGTRLTVT.

This clonotype was detected a few times. V usage is TRBV4-2 and J usage is TRBJ1-2; D unresolved. This CDR3 region has 13 residues. The V gene lost 0 bases and the J gene lost 7 bases, with 9 bases spanning the gap. Per the germline V gene, CDR1 is LGHNA and CDR2 is YNFKEQ. CDR3 sequence: CASSQDGRSGYTF. The DNA for the CDR3 is TGTGCCAGCAGCCAAGATGGGAGGAGTGGCTACACCTTC.

This clonotype was seen a few times. The chain links TRBV11-2 to TRBJ2-7; D may be TRBD1 (5 bases). V gave up 4 bases and J gave up 4 bases, with 11 bases separating them. Germline V gene data show CDR1 as SGHAT and CDR2 as FQNNGV. The CDR3 has 13 amino acids. The CDR3 sequence: CASSYIQAYEQYF. The DNA of the CDR3 is TGTGCCAGCAGCTATATACAGGCGTACGAGCAGTACTTC.

This rearrangement joins TRBV11-2 to TRBJ2-1; D ambiguous. CDR3 size: 15 residues. Trimming shortened V by 3 bases and J by 6 bases, and 15 bases separated the two germline ends. Germline CDR1 is SGHAT and CDR2 is FQNNGV. The CDR3 reads CASSFDGRAVNEQFF. The CDR3 region has the DNA TGTGCCAGCAGCTTCGACGGCCGGGCAGTCAATGAGCAGTTCTTC.

The chain is built from TRBV7-2 and TRBJ1-5; TRBD1 matches 8 bases. CDR1 is SGHTA and CDR2 is FQGNSA in the germline V gene. V lost 3 bases to trimming and J lost 5 bases; unmatched junction nucleotides: 3. This CDR3 comprises 14 residues. DNA for the CDR3: TGTGCCAGCAGCTTCCCGACAGGGGATCAGCCCCAGCATTTT. This codes for CASSFPTGDQPQHF. Variable domain in full (rest from reference TRBV7-2 and TRBJ1-5): GAGVSQSPSNKVTEKGKDVELRCDPISGHTALYWYRQSLGQGLEFLIYFQGNSAPDKSGLPSDRFSAERTGGSVSTLTIQRTQQEDSAVYLCASSFPTGDQPQHFGDGTRLSIL.

This clonotype has just a few counts. J is TRBJ1-5 and V is TRBV12-3 or TRBV12-4; unclear D gene. V was pared by 3 bases and J by 6 bases, with 15 bases between. The CDR3 totals 15 residues. The CDR3 loop is CASSLGRKSGQPQHF. The CDR3 coding sequence is TGTGCCAGCAGTTTGGGCAGAAAAAGCGGTCAGCCCCAGCATTTT.

The sample holds a few counts of this clonotype. The chain joins TRBV12-3 or TRBV12-4 to TRBJ2-5; 8 bases fit TRBD1. V lost 4 bases, J lost 8 bases, and 6 bases stayed unmatched. The CDR3 runs 13 residues. The CDR3: CASSSPDRGTQYF. The CDR3 DNA reads TGTGCCAGCAGTTCCCCCGACAGGGGCACCCAGTACTTC.

This clonotype was counted a few times. The chain recombines TRBV12-3 or TRBV12-4 with TRBJ1-2; D ambiguous. This CDR3 region has 14 residues. Deletions cut 3 bases from V and 2 bases from J, with 10 bases between. The CDR3 loop is CASSFGGINYGYTF. The CDR3 nucleotides read TGTGCCAGCAGTTTTGGTGGTATCAACTATGGCTACACCTTC.

The rearrangement links TRBV29-1 to TRBJ1-1; TRBD1 might be the D (6 bases). The CDR3 has 16 residues. Looked up from germline, CDR1 is SQVTM and CDR2 is ANQGSEA. The V end lost 4 bases, the J end lost 0 bases, and 18 bases lay between the germline ends. CDR3 DNA sequence: TGCAGCGTTGCTCTCCCCAGGGGAGTGTTGAACACTGAAGCTTTCTTT. It encodes CSVALPRGVLNTEAFF.

This clonotype appeared a few times. The V gene is TRBV20-1, the J gene TRBJ1-5, with 7 bases identical to TRBD1. With 5 bases clipped from V and 4 bases from J, the junction kept 8 bases outside the gene matches. Germline values: CDR1 DFQATT, CDR2 SNEGSKA (reference sequence). The CDR3 length is 14 residues. The DNA of the CDR3 is TGCAGTGCTGGTTGGGACAGTCCTAATCAGCCCCAGCATTTT. Its translation is CSAGWDSPNQPQHF.

This clonotype was seen only a few times. The chain combines TRBV9 with TRBJ2-3; perhaps TRBD2 as D (6 bases). Deletions cut 1 base from V and 0 bases from J, with 12 bases between. Germline CDR1 reads SGDLS; CDR2 reads YYNGEE. This CDR3 has 16 amino acids. The DNA of the CDR3 is TGTGCCAGCAGCGTACGGGTGGGAGGTAGCACAGATACGCAGTATTTT. Protein: CASSVRVGGSTDTQYF.

To note about this clonotype: The DNA is left out, because the CDR3 cannot be placed on it with certainty; the CDR3 is given as TCRdb lists it. The V call is TRBV9, the J call TRBJ2-3; the table's D call of TRBD1 was not tested on the DNA. Germline V gene lookup returns CDR1 SGDLS and CDR2 YYNGEE. The CDR3 totals 16 residues, both ends included. CDR3: CASSVGTGSYTDTRYF.

This clonotype has a handful of counts. The CDR3 protein is CSASPLWTSGVQETQYF. For the CDR3, the DNA is TGCAGTGCTAGCCCCCTTTGGACTAGCGGGGTTCAAGAGACCCAGTACTTC. The chain employs TRBV20-1 and TRBJ2-5; 12 bases match TRBD2. Germline V gene data show CDR1 as DFQATT and CDR2 as SNEGSKA (reference sequence). The trim removed 3 bases at V and 2 bases at J, leaving 10 bases unmatched. The CDR3 runs to 17 residues.

This clonotype was counted only a few times. This chain joins TRBV27 and TRBJ2-6; D is unclear. The V and J ends lost 8 bases and 0 bases respectively, with 8 bases between them. CDR1 is MNHEY and CDR2 is SMNVEV in the germline V gene (reference sequence). The CDR3 runs to 14 residues. The CDR3 DNA reads as TGTGCCAGCGCGGCGCTCTCTGGGGCCAACGTCCTGACTTTC. The encoded protein is CASAALSGANVLTF.

The chain carries TRBV3-1 and TRBJ1-1; unclear D gene. Germline CDR1 LGHDT, CDR2 YNNKEL (reference sequence). The CDR3 totals 13 residues. Between the trimmed V and J ends, which lost 0 bases and 6 bases, there was a span of 8 bases. In nucleotides, the CDR3 is TGTGCCAGCAGCCAAGATGTGGCGGCTGAAGCTTTCTTT. Protein: CASSQDVAAEAFF.

This clonotype has more than one count but fewer than ten. This chain uses TRBV6-5 with TRBJ1-2, with D perhaps matching TRBD1 (5 bases). V lost 1 base to trimming and J lost 0 bases, with 9 bases between them. CDR1 and CDR2 from the germline V gene are MNHEY and SVGAGI. The CDR3 contains 15 residues. CDR3 sequence: CASSYFQGTNYGYTF. Here the CDR3 DNA reads TGTGCCAGCAGTTACTTCCAGGGTACTAACTATGGCTACACCTTC.

This clonotype has more than one count but fewer than ten. The CDR3 protein is CATSDSGVVDEQFF. CDR3 in DNA: TGTGCCACCAGTGATAGCGGGGTAGTCGATGAGCAGTTCTTC. The chain has TRBV24-1 and TRBJ2-1; 7 bases agree with TRBD2. CDR1 and CDR2 from the germline V gene are KGHDR and SFDVKD. V trimming: 3 bases; J trimming: 8 bases; junction bases outside the gene matches: 6. The CDR3 totals 14 residues.